The clone carrying this TCR beta chain was observed a few times. The authors' processing: For nucleated cells, counts were estimated from reference gene primer amplification. The method was immunoSEQ multiplex PCR; TCRdb's version includes in-frame clones alone and lacks a portion of them. The V and J calls and clone size come from that table; D and trimming were worked out from the DNA. The repertoire holds some 230,000 clones, with less than 90% as singletons. The data were taken from a study of blood T cell repertoires in COVID-19. Looking at the study overall: Some COVID-19 samples were acute and others convalescent; all came from the United States, Italy and Spain. The analysed material was cDNA or gDNA that came from T cells, B-cell-depleted T cells, or PBMCs.

The CDR3 is 14 amino acids. Germline lookup yields CDR1 SQVTM and CDR2 ANQGSEA. The V gene lost 2 bases and the J gene lost 7 bases, with 14 bases spanning the gap. The sample was peripheral blood. The source of this sequence is a woman aged 55 to 70 who had recovered from COVID-19. The chain couples TRBV29-1 to TRBJ1-4; D unclear. CDR3 loop: CSVELPWAGEKLFF. CDR3 coding DNA: TGCAGCGTTGAACTCCCGTGGGCGGGTGAAAAACTGTTTTTT. Together with reference TRBV29-1 and TRBJ1-4, the CDR3 gives the full variable domain: SAVISQKPSRDICQRGTSLTIQCQVDSQVTMMFWYRQQPGQSLTLIATANQGSEATYESGFVIDKFPISRPNLTFSTLTVSNMSPEDSSIYLCSVELPWAGEKLFFGSGTQLSVL.